This T cell receptor beta chain derives from a study of cytomegalovirus exposure and HLA in healthy donors. General study results and limits: Analysis was performed later, and it showed HLA-associated TCR beta chains to be more clonally expanded than equally common others. A later analysis linked a missense DCLRE1C variant to TCR beta V- and J-gene trimming.

The study sampled nominally healthy donors, though unrecorded immune exposures were likely. Primers: 60 Vbeta forward and 13 Jbeta reverse. Here immunoSEQ multiplex PCR was the method, and the copy in TCRdb shows in-frame clones only, minus some. This sample has some 190,000 clones, with about 9% found just once. This clone turned up a few times. Its cognate antigen is unknown. CDR1 is SNHLY, CDR2 FYNNEI, per germline. This CDR3 contains 15 residues. V lost 2 bases and J lost 4, with 14 bases in between. This chain connects TRBV2 to TRBJ1-1; D is uncertain. The receptor's source is a young woman in good health and CMV-seropositive. The source material was PBMCs. The CDR3 bases are TGTGCCAGCAGTGAAAGTACGAGGGAGGGCACTGAAGCTTTCTTT. It encodes CASSESTREGTEAFF.